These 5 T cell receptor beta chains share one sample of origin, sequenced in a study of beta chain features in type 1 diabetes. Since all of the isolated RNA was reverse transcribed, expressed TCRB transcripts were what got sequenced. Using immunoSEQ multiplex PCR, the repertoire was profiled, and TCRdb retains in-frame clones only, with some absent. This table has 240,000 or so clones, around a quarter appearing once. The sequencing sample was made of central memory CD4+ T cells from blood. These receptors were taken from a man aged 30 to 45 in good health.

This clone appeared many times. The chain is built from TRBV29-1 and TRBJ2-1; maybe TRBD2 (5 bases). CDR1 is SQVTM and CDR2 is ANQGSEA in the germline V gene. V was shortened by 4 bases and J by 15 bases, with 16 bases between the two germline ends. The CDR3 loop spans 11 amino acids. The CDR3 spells CSVGFRERGFF. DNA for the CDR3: TGCAGCGTTGGGTTTCGGGAACGAGGGTTCTTC.

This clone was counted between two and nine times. The CDR3 is CASSQKTYNDGNEQFF. Written as DNA, the CDR3 is TGCGCCAGCAGCCAAAAGACATATAATGACGGGAATGAGCAGTTCTTC. The genes are TRBV5-1 and TRBJ2-1; D is undetermined. This CDR3 spans 16 amino acids. The germline V gene encodes CDR1 SGHRS and CDR2 YFSETQ. Trimming pared 4 bases from V and 7 bases from J, leaving 21 bases between.

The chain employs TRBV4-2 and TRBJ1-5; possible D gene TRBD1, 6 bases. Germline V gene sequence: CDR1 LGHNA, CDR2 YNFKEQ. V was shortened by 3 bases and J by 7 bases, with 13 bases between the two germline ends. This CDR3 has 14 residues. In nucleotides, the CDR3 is TGTGCCAGCAGCCATGTTCAGGGGTCCCAGCCCCAGCATTTT. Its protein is CASSHVQGSQPQHF.

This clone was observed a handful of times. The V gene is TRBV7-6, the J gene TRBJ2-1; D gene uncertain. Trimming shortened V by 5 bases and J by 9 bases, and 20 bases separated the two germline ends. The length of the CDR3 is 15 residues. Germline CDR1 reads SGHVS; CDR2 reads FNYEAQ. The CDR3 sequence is CASSRQGPSPGEQFF. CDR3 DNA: TGTGCCAGCAGCCGACAAGGTCCCTCTCCGGGTGAGCAGTTCTTC. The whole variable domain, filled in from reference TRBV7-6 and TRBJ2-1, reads GAGVSQSPRYKVTKRGQDVALRCDPISGHVSLYWYRQALGQGPEFLTYFNYEAQQDKSGLPNDRFSAERPEGSISTLTIQRTEQRDSAMYRCASSRQGPSPGEQFFGPGTRLTVL.

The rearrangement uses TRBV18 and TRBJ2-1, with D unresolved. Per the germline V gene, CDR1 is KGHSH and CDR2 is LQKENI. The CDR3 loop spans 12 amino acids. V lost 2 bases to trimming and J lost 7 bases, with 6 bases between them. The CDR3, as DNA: TGTGCCAGCTCACCAGGTACTAATGAGCAGTTCTTC. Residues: CASSPGTNEQFF.